Presented here are 22 T cell receptor beta chains from one specimen sequenced in a study of blood T cells in healthy people across ages. A J-beta primer mix and a sample-barcoded 5' primer were used in a second PCR of roughly 7 to 12 cycles. TCRdb redid the calling of the 5' RACE reads with MiXCR, one entry per CDR3 protein. The repertoire includes about 700,000 distinct CDR3 sequences, around 32% of them detected once, and 15% to 19% sits in the top ten. Sequencing used blood. Source of these receptors: a woman of 80 years or more in good health.

This clonotype occurred many times. The chain couples TRBV20-1 to TRBJ2-3; 7 nucleotides align to TRBD1. Germline values: CDR1 DFQATT, CDR2 SNEGSKA (reference sequence). CDR3 size: 14 residues. V gave up 5 bases and J gave up 2 bases; unmatched junction bases: 7. The CDR3 nucleotides are TGCAGTGCTGTCGACAGGGCATTCACAGATACGCAGTATTTT. Residues: CSAVDRAFTDTQYF.

The chain has TRBV20-1 and TRBJ2-5, with D maybe TRBD1 (6 bases). The DNA end is more similar to TRBJ2-7, so the J call may be wrong. Germline-derived CDR1 and CDR2 are DFQATT and SNEGSKA (reference sequence). This CDR3 is built from 12 residues. Written as DNA, the CDR3 is TGCAGTGCTCCCGAGCGACAGGACGAGCAGTACTTC. Residues: CSAPERQDEQYF.

This chain joins TRBV5-1 and TRBJ2-2; no reliable D call. Trimming stripped 2 bases from V and 6 bases from J, with 5 bases between. The CDR3 loop spans 12 amino acids. Germline CDR1 SGHRS, CDR2 YFSETQ. CDR3 in amino acids: CASSFYPGELFF. DNA of the CDR3: TGCGCCAGCAGCTTCTATCCCGGGGAGCTGTTTTTT.

This clonotype was seen ten or more times. The chain combines TRBV5-5 with TRBJ2-7, with D possibly TRBD1 on 6 matching bases. The germline V and J ends were trimmed by 3 bases and 10 bases, with 23 bases remaining between them. The CDR3 covers 15 residues. CDR1 SGHKS and CDR2 YYEKEE come from the germline V gene (reference sequence). The CDR3 DNA follows: TGTGCCAGCAGCTCGAGGCCCGAGACAGGCAGCACCCAGTACTTC. Amino acids: CASSSRPETGSTQYF. Variable domain in full (rest from reference TRBV5-5 and TRBJ2-7): DAGVTQSPTHLIKTRGQQVTLRCSPISGHKSVSWYQQVLGQGPQFIFQYYEKEERGRGNFPDRFSARQFPNYSSELNVNALLLGDSALYLCASSSRPETGSTQYFGPGTRLTVT.

In its sample, this clonotype was seen a few times. Possible read error: a much larger clone is one base away. The rearrangement joins TRBV7-3 to TRBJ2-1; perhaps TRBD2 as D (5 bases). The CDR3 loop spans 15 amino acids. The germline V and J ends were trimmed by 5 bases and 13 bases, with 24 bases remaining between them. CDR1 and CDR2 from the germline V gene are SGHTA and FQGTGA. The CDR3 nucleotides read TGTGCCAGCAGCAGCGACGGCCGACCCGGGGAGACCCAGTTCTTC. This gives the protein CASSSDGRPGETQFF.

The CDR3 region is CASSRGQGTLPYGYTF. The DNA of the CDR3 is TGTGCCAGCAGTCGCGGACAGGGCACTTTGCCCTATGGCTACACCTTC. The chain has TRBV6-6 and TRBJ1-2; 8 bases align to TRBD1. Germline V lookup: CDR1 MNHNY, CDR2 SVGAGI (reference sequence). V gave up 5 bases and J gave up 4 bases; unmatched junction bases: 12. The CDR3 runs 16 residues.

V is TRBV29-1 and J is TRBJ1-1, with D possibly matching TRBD1 (5 bases). Germline V lookup: CDR1 SQVTM, CDR2 ANQGSEA. V gave up 3 bases and J gave up 10 bases, with 15 bases separating them. The CDR3 is 12 amino acids. CDR3 sequence reads: CSVDKGLKGAFF. The CDR3 DNA is TGCAGCGTTGATAAGGGGCTAAAGGGAGCTTTCTTT.

The chain employs TRBV19 and TRBJ2-7; no firm D call. This CDR3 is built from 17 residues. Germline V gene sequence: CDR1 LNHDA, CDR2 SQIVND (reference sequence). Deletions cut 3 bases from V and 0 bases from J, with 18 bases between. The CDR3 DNA follows: TGTGCCAGTAGTATGTTTGGGCGTACCTCGAGCTCCTACGAGCAGTACTTC. This translates into CASSMFGRTSSSYEQYF.

This clonotype was recorded at least ten times. V is TRBV20-1 and J is TRBJ2-3; no firm D call. V dropped 4 bases and J dropped 2 bases, with 16 bases sitting between them. Germline V CDR1 and CDR2: DFQATT, SNEGSKA (reference sequence). The CDR3 is made up of 15 amino acids. The CDR3 spells CSATELSQFTDTQYF. CDR3 coding DNA: TGCAGTGCTACCGAGTTATCACAATTCACAGATACGCAGTATTTT.

The chain has TRBV12-3 or TRBV12-4 and TRBJ2-3; 10 positions agree with TRBD2. CDR3 size: 15 residues. Trimming at V came to 6 bases and at J to 4 bases, leaving 7 bases not matched to a gene. CDR3 in amino acids: CASRTGTSVADTQYF. The DNA of the CDR3 is TGTGCCAGCAGAACCGGGACTAGCGTCGCAGATACGCAGTATTTT.

There are many counts of this clonotype. J is TRBJ2-7 and V is TRBV12-3 or TRBV12-4; 8 nucleotides line up with TRBD1. The ends lost 6 bases at V and 5 bases at J; junction bases unmatched: 6. This CDR3 has 13 amino acids. CDR3 in DNA: TGTGCCAGCAGACCCGACAGGGGCAACGAGCAGTACTTC. This encodes CASRPDRGNEQYF.

This chain joins TRBV11-2 and TRBJ2-7; TRBD2 aligns across 8 bases. The V and J ends lost 4 bases and 3 bases, in that order; junction bases with no gene match: 8. CDR1 SGHAT and CDR2 FQNNGV come from the germline V gene. There are 15 residues in the CDR3. The CDR3 protein is CASSSGLVGNYEQYF. Here the CDR3 DNA reads TGTGCCAGCAGCTCGGGACTAGTGGGGAACTACGAGCAGTACTTC. Together with reference TRBV11-2 and TRBJ2-7, the CDR3 gives the full variable domain: EAGVAQSPRYKIIEKRQSVAFWCNPISGHATLYWYQQILGQGPKLLIQFQNNGVVDDSQLPKDRFSAERLKGVDSTLKIQPAKLEDSAVYLCASSSGLVGNYEQYFGPGTRLTVT.

The CDR3 region is CASRGGGLDNEQFF. CDR3 nucleotide sequence: TGCGCCAGCAGGGGAGGGGGGCTCGACAATGAGCAGTTCTTC. The rearrangement uses TRBV5-1 and TRBJ2-1; the D gene is possibly TRBD2 (7 bases). The CDR3 has 14 amino acids. V dropped 5 bases and J dropped 5 bases, with 14 bases sitting between them. Germline CDR1 is SGHRS and CDR2 is YFSETQ.

A remark on this clonotype: A read error may explain this, as a much larger clone is one base away. The V gene is TRBV2, the J gene TRBJ1-4; D unclear. CDR3 length: 12 residues. CDR1 and CDR2 from the germline V gene are SNHLY and FYNNEI. Trimming removed 6 bases at V and 4 bases at J, with 6 bases between. CDR3 bases: TGTGCCAGCAGCACGGTTAATGAAAAACTGTTTTTT. Amino acid sequence: CASSTVNEKLFF. The entire variable domain, with the rest obtained from reference TRBV2 and TRBJ1-4, is as follows: EPEVTQTPSHQVTQMGQEVILRCVPISNHLYFYWYRQILGQKVEFLVSFYNNEISEKSEIFDDQFSVERPDGSNFTLKIRSTKLEDSAMYFCASSTVNEKLFFGSGTQLSVL.

This clonotype showed up just a few times. The CDR3 DNA follows: TGCAGTGCTCATTTGACCGAGGGGTCACCCCTCCACTTT. Amino acids: CSAHLTEGSPLHF. V gene TRBV20-1 combines with J gene TRBJ1-6, with D perhaps matching TRBD1 (5 bases). The V gene's germline CDR1 is DFQATT and CDR2 SNEGSKA (reference sequence). The CDR3 length is 13 residues. The V end was cut by 5 bases, the J end by 10 bases, with 15 bases between.

This clonotype was counted many times. V usage is TRBV6-2 or TRBV6-3 and J usage is TRBJ2-3, with 10 bases aligning to TRBD2. After removal of 7 bases from V and 4 bases from J, the junction contained 8 bases not matched to a gene. CDR3 length: 15 residues. CDR1 and CDR2 (germline): MNHEY, SVGEGT. The CDR3 loop reads CASTPRSGGADTQYF. The CDR3 region has the DNA TGTGCCAGCACCCCCAGAAGCGGGGGGGCAGATACGCAGTATTTT.

Concerning this clonotype itself: Possible read error: a much larger clone is one base away. J is TRBJ2-1 and V is TRBV20-1, with a tentative D call TRBD2 (5 bases). This CDR3 has 15 residues. Germline CDR1 and CDR2: DFQATT and SNEGSKA (reference sequence). CDR3 sequence reads: CSASPTTSSYNEQSF. The CDR3 DNA follows: TGCAGTGCTTCCCCGACTACAAGCTCCTACAATGAGCAGTCCTTC.

This clonotype appeared many times. This chain uses TRBV7-2 with TRBJ2-5; perhaps TRBD2 as D (6 bases). V shed 2 bases and J shed 5 bases, with 12 bases lying between them. The CDR3 is 14 residues long. The germline V gene has CDR1 SGHTA and CDR2 FQGNSA. CDR3 DNA sequence: TGTGCCAGCAGCTTACAATCGGGGAGGGAGACCCAGTACTTC. This gives the protein CASSLQSGRETQYF.

This clonotype was counted only a few times. The J gene is TRBJ1-1, the V gene TRBV28, with D unresolved. Trimming removed 5 bases at V and 3 bases at J, with 13 bases between. CDR1 is MDHEN, CDR2 SYDVKM, per germline. This CDR3 contains 14 residues. The CDR3 DNA reads as TGTGCCAGCAGTGGGTCGGGCACCTACACTGAAGCTTTCTTT. It yields the protein CASSGSGTYTEAFF.

The chain joins TRBV30 to TRBJ1-1; D remains ambiguous. V was cut by 2 bases and J by 4 bases, with 14 bases left in between. Germline CDR1 GTSNPN, CDR2 SVGIG (reference sequence). The CDR3 is made up of 14 amino acids. CDR3 in amino acids: CAWSPPSSLTEAFF. In DNA, the CDR3 is TGTGCCTGGAGTCCCCCCAGCAGTCTCACTGAAGCTTTCTTT.

Only a few counts were recorded for this clonotype. J is TRBJ1-2 and V is TRBV2; D not certain. Germline lookup yields CDR1 SNHLY and CDR2 FYNNEI. Between the trimmed V and J ends, which lost 10 bases and 0 bases, there was a span of 12 bases. The CDR3 loop spans 13 amino acids. The CDR3 nucleotides are TGTGCCACCTCCGGAGCCCCTAACTATGGCTACACCTTC. Translation gives CATSGAPNYGYTF.

The rearrangement joins TRBV20-1 to TRBJ2-7; 8 positions match TRBD1. CDR1 DFQATT and CDR2 SNEGSKA come from the germline V gene (reference sequence). Germline trimming cut 6 bases from V and 5 bases from J; bases unmatched to any gene: 3. The CDR3 is made up of 11 amino acids. CDR3 bases: TGCAGTGCCCGGACAGGGAACGAGCAGTACTTC. Protein sequence: CSARTGNEQYF.